These 30 T cell receptor beta chains share one sample of origin, sequenced in a study of blood T cell repertoires in COVID-19. Assay used: immunoSEQ multiplex PCR; TCRdb lists only in-frame clones, some missing. The sample holds fewer than 350,000 clones, about 90% seen once. The sequenced material came from peripheral blood. These receptors originate from a woman in her twenties or thirties who had recovered from COVID-19.

This chain uses TRBV7-2 with TRBJ1-6, with D maybe TRBD1 (5 bases). The germline gives CDR1 SGHTA, CDR2 FQGNSA. The CDR3 length is 14 residues. The V end was cut by 10 bases, the J end by 5 bases, with 15 bases between. CDR3 protein: CAIARQLDNSPLHF. The CDR3 nucleotides are TGTGCCATCGCCCGACAGCTTGATAATTCACCCCTCCACTTT.

V is TRBV27 and J is TRBJ2-1; tentative D call: TRBD1 (5 bases). V lost 6 bases and J lost 0, with 12 bases in between. The CDR3 extends over 15 amino acids. Germline values: CDR1 MNHEY, CDR2 SMNVEV (reference sequence). The CDR3 DNA follows: TGTGCCAGCAGGGGAATCGACAGCTCCTACAATGAGCAGTTCTTC. As protein: CASRGIDSSYNEQFF.

The rearrangement links TRBV7-9 to TRBJ1-2, with 9 bases lining up with TRBD1. V lost 4 bases and J lost 2; bases outside the gene matches: 11. Germline CDR1 SEHNR, CDR2 FQNEAQ (reference sequence). The CDR3 loop spans 17 amino acids. The CDR3 bases are TGTGCCAGCAGCTCGCCTCCGGGACAGGGCGAAAACTATGGCTACACCTTC. Protein product: CASSSPPGQGENYGYTF.

The chain carries TRBV6-1 and TRBJ2-2, with 10 bases that match TRBD2. CDR1 and CDR2 (germline): MNHNS, SASEGT. The CDR3 loop spans 17 amino acids. With 1 base clipped from V and 4 bases from J, the junction kept 6 bases outside the gene matches. The CDR3 DNA is TGTGCCAGCAGTGAAGAAGTTAGCGGGGGGCCCACCGGGGAGCTGTTTTTT. Encoded protein: CASSEEVSGGPTGELFF.

The chain carries TRBV4-1 and TRBJ2-1, with 8 positions matching TRBD2. Germline loops: CDR1 MGHRA, CDR2 YSYEKL. The trim removed 1 base at V and 5 bases at J, leaving 10 bases unmatched. CDR3 length equals 17 residues. In DNA, the CDR3 is TGCGCCAGCAGCCAAGGCCCGGGGGGGCGGAGAAACAATGAGCAGTTCTTC. Protein product: CASSQGPGGRRNNEQFF.

This chain joins TRBV10-3 and TRBJ2-2, with 8 bases matching TRBD1. CDR3 size: 13 residues. The germline CDR1 and CDR2 sequences are ENHRY and SYGVKD. The ends lost 9 bases at V and 3 bases at J; junction bases unmatched: 3. The CDR3 DNA sequence: TGTGCCATGAAACAGGGGGACACCGGGGAGCTGTTTTTT. Encoded protein: CAMKQGDTGELFF.

This clone was counted a single time. This chain links TRBV5-6 with TRBJ2-1; 9 positions agree with TRBD1. The CDR3 has 14 residues. Germline loops: CDR1 SGHDT, CDR2 YYEEEE. Trimming took 3 bases from V and 8 from J; bases not matched to a gene: 6. The CDR3 loop is CASSWVDRGYEQFF. The CDR3 DNA reads as TGTGCCAGCAGCTGGGTGGACAGGGGATATGAGCAGTTCTTC.

V gene TRBV29-1 combines with J gene TRBJ2-5; 9 bases are shared with TRBD1. V was pared by 7 bases and J by 5 bases, with 8 bases of the junction left unmatched. This CDR3 comprises 13 residues. Germline values: CDR1 SQVTM, CDR2 ANQGSEA. The CDR3 loop reads CSGRTGARETQYF. Written as DNA, the CDR3 is TGCAGCGGGCGGACAGGGGCTCGGGAGACCCAGTACTTC.

V and J are TRBV6-4 and TRBJ2-1; 9 bases are shared with TRBD2. Trimming at V came to 1 base and at J to 6 bases, leaving 4 bases not matched to a gene. The germline V gene encodes CDR1 MRHNA and CDR2 SNTAGT. The CDR3 runs to 15 residues. This chain's CDR3 is CASSDFGLAPNEQFF. In DNA, the CDR3 is TGTGCCAGCAGTGACTTTGGACTAGCGCCCAATGAGCAGTTCTTC.

There are many counts of this clone. The gene calls are TRBV6-1 and TRBJ1-1; D uncertain. Per germline, CDR1 MNHNS and CDR2 SASEGT. Trimming removed 4 bases at V and 0 bases at J, with 15 bases between. The CDR3 has 16 residues. CDR3 in amino acids: CASSAVRSGMNTEAFF. The CDR3 bases are TGTGCCAGCAGTGCCGTTAGAAGCGGCATGAACACTGAAGCTTTCTTT.

The chain couples TRBV19 to TRBJ1-4, with D uncertain. This CDR3 contains 16 residues. Between the trimmed V and J ends, which lost 1 base and 3 bases, there was a span of 12 bases. In germline, CDR1 is LNHDA, CDR2 SQIVND (reference sequence). The CDR3 region has the DNA TGTGCCAGTAGTATAGGAAGAACATCGTCTAATGAAAAACTGTTTTTT. Amino acids: CASSIGRTSSNEKLFF.

The gene calls are TRBV11-2 and TRBJ1-5; D is unclear. Germline lookup yields CDR1 SGHAT and CDR2 FQNNGV. CDR3 length: 13 residues. Trimming stripped 0 bases from V and 6 bases from J, with 6 bases between. DNA for the CDR3: TGTGCCAGCAGCTTAGATTTTCGTCAGCCCCAGCATTTT. This translates into CASSLDFRQPQHF. Based on the CDR3 plus reference TRBV11-2 and TRBJ1-5, the full variable domain is EAGVAQSPRYKIIEKRQSVAFWCNPISGHATLYWYQQILGQGPKLLIQFQNNGVVDDSQLPKDRFSAERLKGVDSTLKIQPAKLEDSAVYLCASSLDFRQPQHFGDGTRLSIL.

The chain combines TRBV15 with TRBJ2-7; weak D call: TRBD1 (5 bases). Germline CDR1 reads LNHNV; CDR2 reads YYDKDF (reference sequence). Trimming stripped 1 base from V and 3 bases from J, with 10 bases between. The CDR3 has 14 amino acids. CDR3 region: CATSRAAGNYEQYF. CDR3 nucleotide sequence: TGTGCCACCAGCAGAGCGGCAGGGAACTACGAGCAGTACTTC.

The chain links TRBV24-1 to TRBJ1-2; 7 bases line up with TRBD1. From germline, CDR1 is KGHDR and CDR2 SFDVKD. With 5 bases clipped from V and 7 bases from J, the junction kept 9 bases outside the gene matches. CDR3 length equals 14 residues. The CDR3 protein is CATSGHDRVGGYTF. The DNA for the CDR3 is TGTGCCACCAGTGGCCACGACAGGGTAGGTGGCTACACCTTC.

The gene calls are TRBV5-1 and TRBJ2-7; 9 bases agree with TRBD1. The CDR3 is 16 amino acids. CDR1 is SGHRS and CDR2 is YFSETQ in the germline V gene. J was trimmed by 1 base and V by 4 bases; bases with no gene match: 9. CDR3: CASSQRTGVASYEQYF. The CDR3, as DNA: TGCGCCAGCAGCCAAAGGACAGGGGTCGCTTCCTACGAGCAGTACTTC.

V and J are TRBV5-6 and TRBJ1-6, with TRBD1 identical over 7 bases. CDR1 is SGHDT and CDR2 is YYEEEE in the germline V gene. There are 14 residues in the CDR3. V lost 3 bases and J lost 6; bases outside the gene matches: 3. For the CDR3, the DNA is TGTGCCAGCAGCTGGAACAGGGGTAATTCACCCCTCCACTTT. Encoded protein: CASSWNRGNSPLHF.

The V call is TRBV5-1, the J call TRBJ1-1, with D tentatively TRBD1 (6 bases). The CDR3 is made up of 15 amino acids. Germline V CDR1 and CDR2: SGHRS, YFSETQ. Trimming removed 5 bases from V and 7 bases from J, with 21 bases in between. CDR3 coding DNA: TGCGCCAGCAGGGCTACCCCGGCGGGCAGGGGTGAAGCTTTCTTT. Its protein is CASRATPAGRGEAFF.

As for this clone: The sample holds other DNA sequences that translate to the same CDR3. The chain couples TRBV24-1 to TRBJ2-3, with D maybe TRBD2 (6 bases). The ends were cut back, 5 bases at V and 4 bases at J, with 9 bases in the middle. The germline V gene has CDR1 KGHDR and CDR2 SFDVKD. The length of the CDR3 is 13 residues. The chain's CDR3 is CATSGGGADTQYF. CDR3 sequence (DNA): TGTGCCACCAGTGGGGGCGGGGCAGATACGCAGTATTTT.

CDR3 sequence: CASSPPPQGSRYTQYF. The CDR3 DNA follows: TGTGCCAGCTCACCACCGCCTCAGGGGAGCCGATATACGCAGTATTTT. The rearrangement uses TRBV18 and TRBJ2-3; possibly TRBD1 for D (6 bases). Trimming removed 0 bases from V and 7 bases from J, with 17 bases in between. The CDR3 length is 16 residues. Germline loops: CDR1 KGHSH, CDR2 LQKENI.

The rearrangement uses TRBV3-1 (or the pseudogene TRBV3-2) and TRBJ1-6, with TRBD1 matching 7 bases. Germline values: CDR1 LGHDT, CDR2 YNNKEL (reference sequence). V gave up 6 bases and J gave up 8 bases; unmatched junction bases: 7. This CDR3 spans 14 amino acids. The CDR3 is CASRGTGDHSPLHF. The CDR3 nucleotides are TGTGCCAGCAGGGGAACAGGGGATCATTCACCCCTCCACTTT.

This clone was detected only once. The chain combines TRBV28 with TRBJ2-1, with 7 bases fitting TRBD1. The CDR3 has 13 residues. CDR1 MDHEN and CDR2 SYDVKM come from the germline V gene. With 2 bases clipped from V and 5 bases from J, the junction kept 0 bases outside the gene matches. The chain's CDR3 is CASSLGTDNEQFF. DNA of the CDR3: TGTGCCAGCAGTTTAGGGACAGACAATGAGCAGTTCTTC.

The rearrangement uses TRBV19 and TRBJ2-3; 8 nucleotides match TRBD2. V trimming: 4 bases; J trimming: 1 base; junction bases outside the gene matches: 1. Germline-derived CDR1 and CDR2 are LNHDA and SQIVND (reference sequence). The CDR3 runs 14 residues. CDR3 protein: CASSNSGGTDTQYF. CDR3 coding DNA: TGTGCCAGTAGTAATAGCGGGGGCACAGATACGCAGTATTTT. Variable domain in full (rest from reference TRBV19 and TRBJ2-3): DGGITQSPKYLFRKEGQNVTLSCEQNLNHDAMYWYRQDPGQGLRLIYYSQIVNDFQKGDIAEGYSVSREKKESFPLTVTSAQKNPTAFYLCASSNSGGTDTQYFGPGTRLTVL.

The chain employs TRBV4-1 and TRBJ2-3, with D possibly being TRBD1 (6 bases). The CDR3 totals 15 residues. CDR1 is MGHRA, CDR2 YSYEKL, per germline. The ends were cut back, 1 base at V and 6 bases at J, with 14 bases in the middle. The CDR3 is CASSQVRSDRDTQYF. The CDR3 DNA follows: TGCGCCAGCAGCCAAGTGCGTTCTGACAGGGATACGCAGTATTTT.

This chain joins TRBV4-1 and TRBJ1-1, with 7 nucleotides matching TRBD1. Germline V gene data show CDR1 as MGHRA and CDR2 as YSYEKL. The junction had 9 bases not matched to a gene; V was cut back by 5 bases and J by 0 bases. This CDR3 is 16 amino acids long. The CDR3 sequence is CASSGGTVPMNTEAFF. CDR3 nucleotides: TGCGCCAGCAGCGGAGGGACAGTACCGATGAACACTGAAGCTTTCTTT.

The V and J genes are TRBV2 and TRBJ2-2; the match to TRBD1 covers 8 bases. CDR3 length equals 16 residues. Germline V CDR1 and CDR2: SNHLY, FYNNEI. With 7 bases clipped from V and 2 bases from J, the junction kept 9 bases outside the gene matches. Written as DNA, the CDR3 is TGTGCCAGCACCAGGACAGGGTACGCCAACACCGGGGAGCTGTTTTTT. The encoded protein is CASTRTGYANTGELFF.

The V and J genes are TRBV29-1 and TRBJ1-1, with 7 bases fitting TRBD1. CDR1 is SQVTM, CDR2 ANQGSEA, per germline. The J segment lost 5 bases and the V segment lost 7 bases, leaving 10 bases of the junction unmatched. The CDR3 is 13 residues long. As DNA, the CDR3 is TGCAGCGCCATTAGGGGGCTTGGAACTGAAGCTTTCTTT. It specifies CSAIRGLGTEAFF.

This clone was detected only a few times. Written as DNA, the CDR3 is TGCAGCGTTGTTGGGGGGAGCAATCAGCCCCAGCATTTT. Translation: CSVVGGSNQPQHF. This chain connects TRBV29-1 to TRBJ1-5; D may be TRBD1 (5 bases). This CDR3 has 13 residues. Trimming shortened V by 4 bases and J by 1 base, and 8 bases separated the two germline ends. The germline CDR1 and CDR2 sequences are SQVTM and ANQGSEA. Together with reference TRBV29-1 and TRBJ1-5, the CDR3 gives the full variable domain: SAVISQKPSRDICQRGTSLTIQCQVDSQVTMMFWYRQQPGQSLTLIATANQGSEATYESGFVIDKFPISRPNLTFSTLTVSNMSPEDSSIYLCSVVGGSNQPQHFGDGTRLSIL.

This clone showed up just a few times. The chain carries TRBV6-5 and TRBJ2-7; D is perhaps TRBD2 (5 bases). The germline CDR1 and CDR2 sequences are MNHEY and SVGAGI. The CDR3 loop spans 15 amino acids. V lost 0 bases, J lost 2 bases, and 11 bases lay in between. CDR3 DNA: TGTGCCAGCAGTTACTCGCGAGACTACCCCTACGAGCAGTACTTC. Translating it yields CASSYSRDYPYEQYF.

The chain couples TRBV19 to TRBJ1-2; 12 bases agree with TRBD1. Per the germline V gene, CDR1 is LNHDA and CDR2 is SQIVND (reference sequence). With V trimmed by 3 bases and J by 7 bases, 3 bases remained unmatched. The CDR3 totals 14 residues. CDR3 nucleotide sequence: TGTGCCAGTAGTATCTCGGGACAGGGGGCTGGCTACACCTTC. Protein product: CASSISGQGAGYTF.

The chain has TRBV28 and TRBJ1-3, with D unclear. Germline loops: CDR1 MDHEN, CDR2 SYDVKM. V was pared by 6 bases and J by 0 bases, with 15 bases between. The CDR3 sequence is 16 residues long. Written as DNA, the CDR3 is TGTGCCAGCAGCCGGGAACAGATCAGCTCTGGAAACACCATATATTTT. Protein sequence: CASSREQISSGNTIYF. Filled out from reference TRBV28 and TRBJ1-3, the complete variable domain reads DVKVTQSSRYLVKRTGEKVFLECVQDMDHENMFWYRQDPGLGLRLIYFSYDVKMKEKGDIPEGYSVSREKKERFSLILESASTNQTSMYLCASSREQISSGNTIYFGEGSWLTVV.